This TCR beta chain is from a study of blood T cell repertoires in COVID-19. The table came from immunoSEQ multiplex PCR; TCRdb's copy has only in-frame clones and leaves some out. The top ten hold around 13% of the sample, which has about 100,000 clones, approximately 81% seen once. Unmatched junction bases numbered 3, after V lost 4 bases and J lost 4 bases. The CDR3 runs 15 residues. The germline CDR1 and CDR2 sequences are LGHNA and YSLEER. The specimen sequenced was peripheral blood. This chain connects TRBV4-3 to TRBJ2-1; TRBD2 matches 11 bases. The TCR originated in a human donor in a cohort sampled during active COVID-19. This chain's CDR3 is CASSLSGGVYNEQFF. Here the CDR3 DNA reads TGCGCCAGCAGCCTTAGCGGGGGGGTATACAATGAGCAGTTCTTC.